Presented here are 24 T cell receptor beta chains from one specimen sequenced in a study of T cells in Graves' hyperthyroidism and ophthalmopathy. Amplification of TCR beta CDR3 regions used RNA as the template. First-round RT-PCR targeting the TCR CDR3 was performed with the HTBI primer set. TCRdb reprocessed the multiplex PCR reads via MiXCR and lists one record per CDR3 protein. The data hold about 600,000 distinct CDR3 sequences, with more than 13% observed a single time. The source material was blood. All receptors come from a woman between 18 and 29 years old with Graves' ophthalmopathy.

This clonotype was seen just once. V gene TRBV19 combines with J gene TRBJ2-7; no reliable D call. Trimming shortened V by 4 bases and J by 7 bases, and 8 bases separated the two germline ends. CDR1 and CDR2 from the germline V gene are LNHDA and SQIVND (reference sequence). The CDR3 spans 11 residues. CDR3 bases: TGTGCCAGTAGTAACCTGTGGGAGCAGTACTTC. Translated: CASSNLWEQYF.

This clonotype appeared a few times. This rearrangement joins TRBV4-3 to TRBJ2-7; 9 bases are a match to TRBD1. The CDR3 consists of 13 residues. Germline assignment: CDR1 LGHNA and CDR2 YSLEER. After removal of 4 bases from V and 6 bases from J, the junction contained 4 bases not matched to a gene. CDR3 coding DNA: TGCGCCAGCAGCCCCCTGGACAGGGGCGAGCAGTACTTC. Translated: CASSPLDRGEQYF.

This clonotype was counted ten times or more. The chain has TRBV30 and TRBJ1-1; TRBD1 matches 11 bases. CDR1 GTSNPN and CDR2 SVGIG come from the germline V gene (reference sequence). CDR3 length: 15 amino acids. J was trimmed by 12 bases and V by 2 bases; bases with no gene match: 14. CDR3 sequence: CAWSNPGQGGKWTFF. In DNA form, the CDR3 reads TGTGCCTGGAGTAATCCGGGACAGGGGGGGAAGTGGACTTTCTTT.

This clonotype occurred many times. This chain connects TRBV6-2 or TRBV6-3 to TRBJ2-7, with 14 bases matching TRBD2. J lost 4 bases, V lost 7 bases, and 12 bases had no gene match. The length of the CDR3 is 17 residues. Germline V CDR1 and CDR2: MNHEY, SVGEGT. CDR3 loop: CASNNPRTSGRFYEQYF. CDR3 bases: TGTGCCAGCAACAACCCGCGGACTAGCGGGAGGTTTTACGAGCAGTACTTC.

At least ten counts were recorded for this clonotype. This chain uses TRBV27 with TRBJ2-1; the D gene could be TRBD1 or TRBD2 (6 bases each). V was clipped by 7 bases and J by 3 bases, with 22 bases between them. Germline V CDR1 and CDR2: MNHEY, SMNVEV (reference sequence). The CDR3 consists of 17 residues. CDR3 sequence: CASTTKRGENYYNEQFF. The CDR3, as DNA: TGTGCCAGCACCACCAAGAGGGGGGAAAACTACTACAATGAGCAGTTCTTC.

This clonotype was seen ten or more times. The gene calls are TRBV2 and TRBJ1-2; D not resolved. The germline V and J ends were trimmed by 8 bases and 4 bases, with 11 bases remaining between them. The length of the CDR3 is 12 residues. Germline CDR1 is SNHLY and CDR2 is FYNNEI. The CDR3 DNA sequence: TGTGCCAGCGCGGACGGAAGCTATGGCTACACCTTC. Encoded protein: CASADGSYGYTF.

This clonotype was seen repeatedly, ten times or more. The chain has TRBV7-2 and TRBJ2-1, with D perhaps TRBD2 (5 bases). Trimming pared 7 bases from V and 0 bases from J, leaving 19 bases between. Germline values: CDR1 SGHTA, CDR2 FQGNSA. This CDR3 is built from 17 residues. CDR3 amino acids: CASITSPGGLSYNEQFF. CDR3 DNA: TGTGCCAGCATCACATCTCCTGGCGGACTCTCCTACAATGAGCAGTTCTTC.

The rearrangement uses TRBV6-2 or TRBV6-3 and TRBJ2-4; D may be TRBD2 (5 bases). The CDR3 is made up of 16 amino acids. Trimming shortened V by 6 bases and J by 0 bases, and 15 bases separated the two germline ends. Germline CDR1 reads MNHEY; CDR2 reads SVGEGT. CDR3 sequence (DNA): TGTGCCAGCAGGACTAAGTTAGGTCTAGCCAAAAACATTCAGTACTTC. This codes for CASRTKLGLAKNIQYF.

Ten or more counts support this clonotype. The rearrangement uses TRBV6-1 and TRBJ2-7; 8 nucleotides line up with TRBD2. This CDR3 spans 16 amino acids. Per the germline V gene, CDR1 is MNHNS and CDR2 is SASEGT. The V segment lost 4 bases and the J segment 0 bases; nucleotides outside the gene matches: 8. The CDR3 coding sequence is TGTGCCAGCAGTGTGGCGAGCGGGAGTGGCTCCTACGAGCAGTACTTC. Translated: CASSVASGSGSYEQYF.

V gene TRBV28 combines with J gene TRBJ2-4; D is perhaps TRBD1 (6 bases). Trimming removed 6 bases from V and 8 bases from J, with 17 bases in between. CDR1 MDHEN and CDR2 SYDVKM come from the germline V gene. This CDR3 is 14 amino acids long. For the CDR3, the DNA is TGTGCCAGCAGCGAGGCCACAGGGAATTACATTCAGTACTTC. It encodes CASSEATGNYIQYF.

Ten or more counts support this clonotype. J is TRBJ2-7 and V is TRBV20-1; TRBD2 matches 8 bases. Germline CDR1 reads DFQATT; CDR2 reads SNEGSKA (reference sequence). Trimming at V came to 0 bases and at J to 0 bases, leaving 4 bases not matched to a gene. The CDR3 has 15 amino acids. The DNA for the CDR3 is TGCAGTGCTAGAGATGGGCGGGGGGCCTCCTACGAGCAGTACTTC. This encodes CSARDGRGASYEQYF.

This clonotype was observed at least ten times. This chain connects TRBV28 to TRBJ2-1; 9 nucleotides align to TRBD2. V lost 2 bases to trimming and J lost 4 bases; unmatched junction nucleotides: 0. Germline-derived CDR1 and CDR2 are MDHEN and SYDVKM. CDR3 length: 14 amino acids. CDR3 residues: CASSLAGGYNEQFF. As DNA, the CDR3 is TGTGCCAGCAGTTTAGCGGGAGGGTACAATGAGCAGTTCTTC.

This chain uses TRBV19 with TRBJ2-7; 14 nucleotides align to TRBD2. Trimming removed 5 bases from V and 4 bases from J; junction bases left unmatched: 10. Looked up from germline, CDR1 is LNHDA and CDR2 is SQIVND (reference sequence). The CDR3 has 17 amino acids. CDR3 coding DNA: TGTGCCAGTAGTCCGGGCCTGGGACTAGCGGGAGCTTACGAGCAGTACTTC. It encodes CASSPGLGLAGAYEQYF.

This clonotype was observed at least ten times. The chain is built from TRBV7-3 and TRBJ2-1; 9 bases fit TRBD1. This CDR3 has 20 residues. CDR1 and CDR2 (germline): SGHTA, FQGTGA. Germline trimming cut 5 bases from V and 5 bases from J; bases unmatched to any gene: 22. DNA of the CDR3: TGTGCCAGCAGCCTCCTCCCGTGGTCGGTTGGGACAGGGATCGACAATGAGCAGTTCTTC. Its protein is CASSLLPWSVGTGIDNEQFF.

V usage is TRBV28 and J usage is TRBJ2-2; the D gene is possibly TRBD1 (5 bases). The CDR3 has 14 amino acids. Germline V gene lookup returns CDR1 MDHEN and CDR2 SYDVKM. Trimming shortened V by 2 bases and J by 7 bases, and 11 bases separated the two germline ends. The CDR3 sequence: CASSLDSVGGELFF. CDR3 sequence (DNA): TGTGCCAGCAGTTTAGACAGTGTCGGCGGGGAGCTGTTTTTT.

At least ten counts were recorded for this clonotype. Being one base from a much bigger clone, this may be a read error. The chain links TRBV7-8 to TRBJ2-5; D gene uncertain. CDR3 length: 13 amino acids. Trimming removed 3 bases from V and 6 bases from J, with 11 bases in between. Germline-derived CDR1 and CDR2 are SGHVS and FQNEAQ. CDR3 loop: CASSFPSRKTQYF. The DNA of the CDR3 is TGTGCCAGCAGCTTCCCCTCTCGAAAGACCCAGTACTTC.

This clonotype was observed a handful of times. This chain connects TRBV9 to TRBJ1-5, with D possibly matching TRBD1 (5 bases). The CDR3 totals 15 residues. V shed 0 bases and J shed 2 bases, with 9 bases lying between them. Germline loops: CDR1 SGDLS, CDR2 YYNGEE. CDR3 nucleotides: TGTGCCAGCAGCGTAGCCGGGGCACGCAATCAGCCCCAGCATTTT. Its protein is CASSVAGARNQPQHF.

The sample holds many counts of this clonotype. The chain recombines TRBV7-2 with TRBJ2-4; D is ambiguous. This CDR3 region has 14 residues. The germline V gene has CDR1 SGHTA and CDR2 FQGNSA. Between the trimmed V and J ends, which lost 5 bases and 0 bases, there was a span of 8 bases. CDR3 coding DNA: TGTGCCAGCAGCCAAACGATAGCCAAAAACATTCAGTACTTC. Translating it yields CASSQTIAKNIQYF.

This clonotype showed up just a few times. The chain recombines TRBV12-5 with TRBJ1-6; 9 nucleotides align to TRBD1. Germline V gene sequence: CDR1 LGHNT, CDR2 FRNRAP. The CDR3 loop spans 16 amino acids. Trimming cost V 6 bases and J 5 bases; bases outside gene matches: 8. CDR3 nucleotide sequence: TGTGCTAGTGGCGGGGACAGGGACTTTAATAATTCACCCCTCCACTTT. As protein: CASGGDRDFNNSPLHF.

The table lists this clonotype with many counts. J is TRBJ2-7 and V is TRBV28, with TRBD2 matching 8 bases. V gave up 4 bases and J gave up 3 bases; unmatched junction bases: 5. The V gene's germline CDR1 is MDHEN and CDR2 SYDVKM. The CDR3 is 14 residues long. The CDR3 is CASSSPSGSYEQYF. The CDR3 DNA is TGTGCCAGCAGTTCACCGAGCGGGAGCTACGAGCAGTACTTC.

This clonotype was counted between two and nine times. The rearrangement links TRBV4-1 to TRBJ1-4; tentative D call: TRBD1 (5 bases). Germline V gene sequence: CDR1 MGHRA, CDR2 YSYEKL. Deletions cut 1 base from V and 8 bases from J, with 11 bases between. The CDR3 has 14 amino acids. The CDR3, as DNA: TGCGCCAGCAGCCAAGGGATGGGGGTCGAAAAACTGTTTTTT. Its translation is CASSQGMGVEKLFF.

The chain recombines TRBV7-9 with TRBJ2-2; tentative D call: TRBD2 (6 bases). V was pared by 5 bases and J by 6 bases, with 19 bases between. The CDR3 is 16 residues long. Germline lookup yields CDR1 SEHNR and CDR2 FQNEAQ (reference sequence). Here the CDR3 DNA reads TGTGCCAGCAGCCCCATCTTCGGGAGTTCTCCCGGGGAGCTGTTTTTT. This translates into CASSPIFGSSPGELFF.

CDR3 coding DNA: TGTGCCACCAGTGATGCAGGGGGCGCGAACACCGGGGAGCTGTTTTTT. Its protein product is CATSDAGGANTGELFF. The V call is TRBV24-1, the J call TRBJ2-2, with 8 bases that match TRBD1. The CDR3 has 16 residues. The ends lost 3 bases at V and 0 bases at J; junction bases unmatched: 2. The germline gives CDR1 KGHDR, CDR2 SFDVKD.

Many counts were recorded for this clonotype. The chain recombines TRBV7-2 with TRBJ2-5; D is ambiguous. V lost 3 bases and J 4 bases, leaving 15 bases between the germline ends. The CDR3 consists of 15 residues. Germline CDR1 reads SGHTA; CDR2 reads FQGNSA. CDR3 amino acids: CASSFIFNPPETQYF. The CDR3 DNA follows: TGTGCCAGCAGCTTTATTTTCAACCCCCCAGAGACCCAGTACTTC.